These 5 T cell receptor beta chains came from one sample sequenced in a study of OX40 agonist ivuxolimab in advanced cancers. Some clones are missing from TCRdb's copy, which holds only in-frame ones; the method was immunoSEQ multiplex PCR. The top ten hold around 6.4% of the sample, which has tens of thousands of clones, roughly 80% seen once. The sample in question was CD4+ or CD8+ T cells sorted from blood, obtained in a trial of the OX40 agonist ivuxolimab. These receptors were collected from an adult with an advanced solid tumor such as melanoma, head and neck, liver or kidney cancer.

The CDR3 DNA reads as TGTGCCAGCAGCTTACATCGCGGACTAGCGGGCAATGAGCAGTTCTTC. The encoded protein is CASSLHRGLAGNEQFF. The chain is built from TRBV7-3 and TRBJ2-1; 11 bases line up with TRBD2. With V trimmed by 2 bases and J by 6 bases, 6 bases remained unmatched. The CDR3 runs 16 residues. The V gene's germline CDR1 is SGHTA and CDR2 FQGTGA.

This clone was seen just once. The J gene is TRBJ1-2, the V gene TRBV7-9, with 9 bases identical to TRBD1. Germline trimming cut 4 bases from V and 4 bases from J; bases unmatched to any gene: 7. The CDR3 loop spans 15 amino acids. Germline V gene lookup returns CDR1 SEHNR and CDR2 FQNEAQ (reference sequence). Written as DNA, the CDR3 is TGTGCCAGCAGCTCACCGGGACAGGGTGGCTATGGCTACACCTTC. This translates into CASSSPGQGGYGYTF. The variable domain in full, with the rest retrieved from reference TRBV7-9 and TRBJ1-2, is DTGVSQNPRHKITKRGQNVTFRCDPISEHNRLYWYRQTLGQGPEFLTYFQNEAQLEKSRLLSDRFSAERPKGSFSTLEIQRTEQGDSAMYLCASSSPGQGGYGYTFGSGTRLTVV.

This chain joins TRBV7-7 and TRBJ2-5, with 7 nucleotides matching TRBD2. Looked up from germline, CDR1 is SSHAT and CDR2 is FNYEAQ (reference sequence). J was trimmed by 2 bases and V by 2 bases; bases with no gene match: 8. The CDR3 totals 16 residues. CDR3 DNA: TGTGCCAGCAGCTTAAATCCCGGGGGAGGGCAAGAGACCCAGTACTTC. This encodes CASSLNPGGGQETQYF.

There are a few counts of this clone. The chain employs TRBV5-1 and TRBJ2-1, with 8 bases matching TRBD2. Germline trimming cut 6 bases from V and 10 bases from J; bases unmatched to any gene: 15. CDR1 and CDR2 from the germline V gene are SGHRS and YFSETQ. The CDR3 contains 15 residues. DNA of the CDR3: TGCGCCAGCAAGGCTATTGAGGGTCTAGCGGGCGAGCAGTTCTTC. Its protein is CASKAIEGLAGEQFF.

This clone has just one count. This chain connects TRBV5-1 to TRBJ1-6, with a weak D call TRBD1 (5 bases). The CDR3 extends over 14 amino acids. The V end was cut by 3 bases, the J end by 7 bases, with 11 bases between. Germline V gene lookup returns CDR1 SGHRS and CDR2 YFSETQ. The CDR3 DNA reads as TGCGCCAGCAGCTCAGGGACGGACAATTCACCCCTCCACTTT. Translating gives CASSSGTDNSPLHF. Full variable domain (missing parts from reference TRBV5-1 and TRBJ1-6): KAGVTQTPRYLIKTRGQQVTLSCSPISGHRSVSWYQQTPGQGLQFLFEYFSETQRNKGNFPGRFSGRQFSNSRSEMNVSTLELGDSALYLCASSSGTDNSPLHFGNGTRLTVT.